Listed here are 20 T cell receptor beta chains from one sample, sequenced in a study of graft-versus-host responses after intestinal transplantation. Sequenced by immunoSEQ multiplex PCR; TCRdb stores in-frame clones only, minus some. The table lists around 20,000 clones, roughly 92% of them singletons, with around 46% in the top ten. The sequences come from PBMCs, collected about 37 weeks after intestinal transplant. These TCRs come from a human patient who received an intestinal transplant, so some T cells may come from the graft donor.

The gene calls are TRBV10-3 and TRBJ2-5; the D is unclear. The CDR3 extends over 13 amino acids. Trimming pared 2 bases from V and 3 bases from J, leaving 7 bases between. Per the germline V gene, CDR1 is ENHRY and CDR2 is SYGVKD. The CDR3 DNA follows: TGTGCCATCAGTGAGGGCGTGGAAGAGACCCAGTACTTC. It encodes CAISEGVEETQYF.

This rearrangement joins TRBV27 to TRBJ1-6; D perhaps matches TRBD1 (5 bases). V was clipped by 1 base and J by 0 bases, with 22 bases between them. CDR3 length: 21 amino acids. Germline lookup yields CDR1 MNHEY and CDR2 SMNVEV (reference sequence). For the CDR3, the DNA is TGTGCCAGCAGTTTATTGTCTGGGGACCGAAAAAAGAGCTCCTATAATTCACCCCTCCACTTT. Translating gives CASSLLSGDRKKSSYNSPLHF.

The V and J genes are TRBV5-6 and TRBJ2-5, with a weak D call TRBD2 (6 bases). V dropped 4 bases and J dropped 5 bases, with 24 bases sitting between them. Germline V lookup: CDR1 SGHDT, CDR2 YYEEEE. This CDR3 contains 17 residues. DNA of the CDR3: TGTGCCAGCAGCCCCCCGTGGGTAGCGGCCTCGAGGGAGACCCAGTACTTC. Translation: CASSPPWVAASRETQYF.

The rearrangement uses TRBV5-1 and TRBJ2-7, with D perhaps matching TRBD2 (6 bases). V lost 1 base and J lost 3, with 14 bases in between. CDR1 is SGHRS and CDR2 is YFSETQ in the germline V gene. CDR3 length: 15 residues. The CDR3 reads CASSLYTGEGYEQYF. CDR3 nucleotide sequence: TGCGCCAGCAGCTTGTATACGGGAGAAGGCTACGAGCAGTACTTC.

The chain couples TRBV5-6 to TRBJ2-7; 7 nucleotides align to TRBD2. This CDR3 is built from 14 residues. Germline V gives CDR1 SGHDT, CDR2 YYEEEE. The junction had 3 bases not matched to a gene; V was cut back by 0 bases and J by 3 bases. The CDR3 sequence: CASSLAGRGYEQYF. CDR3 coding DNA: TGTGCCAGCAGCTTGGCTGGGAGGGGCTACGAGCAGTACTTC. Using reference TRBV5-6 and TRBJ2-7 for the parts outside the CDR3, the full variable domain is DAGVTQSPTHLIKTRGQQVTLRCSPKSGHDTVSWYQQALGQGPQFIFQYYEEEERQRGNFPDRFSGHQFPNYSSELNVNALLLGDSALYLCASSLAGRGYEQYFGPGTRLTVT.

CDR3 DNA: TGTGCCAGCAGTTACTCGAATCGGGGCGATGAGCAGTTCTTC. Translation gives CASSYSNRGDEQFF. The rearrangement joins TRBV6-6 to TRBJ2-1; D possibly matches TRBD1 or TRBD2 (5 bases each). V lost 0 bases and J 8 bases, leaving 11 bases between the germline ends. The germline gives CDR1 MNHNY, CDR2 SVGAGI (reference sequence). This CDR3 is built from 14 residues.

V usage is TRBV7-9 and J usage is TRBJ2-5; D is unresolved. Germline CDR1 and CDR2: SEHNR and FQNEAQ (reference sequence). Trimming removed 1 base from V and 2 bases from J, with 5 bases in between. This CDR3 has 13 residues. The CDR3 loop reads CASSLGRQETQYF. CDR3 bases: TGTGCCAGCAGCTTAGGCAGACAAGAGACCCAGTACTTC.

The table lists this clone with a count of one. This chain uses TRBV7-9 with TRBJ2-7; D gene ambiguous. Germline CDR1 and CDR2: SEHNR and FQNEAQ (reference sequence). V was clipped by 5 bases and J by 3 bases, with 14 bases between them. This CDR3 is built from 14 residues. DNA for the CDR3: TGTGCCAGCAGCCCCCTGGGGTCCCTCTACGAGCAGTACTTC. Amino acids: CASSPLGSLYEQYF. Looking up the rest from reference TRBV7-9 and TRBJ2-7 gives the full variable domain: DTGVSQNPRHKITKRGQNVTFRCDPISEHNRLYWYRQTLGQGPEFLTYFQNEAQLEKSRLLSDRFSAERPKGSFSTLEIQRTEQGDSAMYLCASSPLGSLYEQYFGPGTRLTVT.

This sequence joins TRBV4-2 and TRBJ1-4, with D perhaps matching TRBD1 (5 bases). The germline V gene encodes CDR1 LGHNA and CDR2 YNFKEQ. The V and J ends lost 0 bases and 3 bases respectively, with 17 bases between them. The CDR3 is 18 residues long. CDR3 in DNA: TGTGCCAGCAGCCAAGAGCCCTTAAGGGGTCGGGCTAATGAAAAACTGTTTTTT. It translates to CASSQEPLRGRANEKLFF.

The chain has TRBV11-2 and TRBJ2-7; D remains unclear. The CDR3 extends over 12 amino acids. The germline CDR1 and CDR2 sequences are SGHAT and FQNNGV. V lost 5 bases and J 0 bases, leaving 5 bases between the germline ends. Here the CDR3 reads CASSPHSYEQYF. The CDR3 nucleotides are TGTGCCAGCAGCCCCCACTCCTACGAGCAGTACTTC. The full variable domain, completed using reference TRBV11-2 and TRBJ2-7, is EAGVAQSPRYKIIEKRQSVAFWCNPISGHATLYWYQQILGQGPKLLIQFQNNGVVDDSQLPKDRFSAERLKGVDSTLKIQPAKLEDSAVYLCASSPHSYEQYFGPGTRLTVT.

The chain joins TRBV5-5 to TRBJ1-5; possible D gene TRBD1, 6 bases. The germline V and J ends were trimmed by 0 bases and 1 base, with 17 bases remaining between them. The CDR3 length is 18 residues. Germline values: CDR1 SGHKS, CDR2 YYEKEE (reference sequence). The CDR3 is CASSLGSWGARSNQPQHF. As DNA, the CDR3 is TGTGCCAGCAGCTTGGGATCGTGGGGGGCTAGAAGCAATCAGCCCCAGCATTTT. The variable domain in full, completed from reference TRBV5-5 and TRBJ1-5, reads DAGVTQSPTHLIKTRGQQVTLRCSPISGHKSVSWYQQVLGQGPQFIFQYYEKEERGRGNFPDRFSARQFPNYSSELNVNALLLGDSALYLCASSLGSWGARSNQPQHFGDGTRLSIL.

This clone was detected only once. The chain recombines TRBV14 with TRBJ2-1; 11 nucleotides agree with TRBD2. Germline V gene sequence: CDR1 SGHDN, CDR2 FVKESK. V trimming: 4 bases; J trimming: 3 bases; junction bases outside the gene matches: 8. This CDR3 region has 17 residues. CDR3 amino acids: CASSPGPGTSGYNEQFF. The CDR3, as DNA: TGTGCCAGCAGCCCCGGCCCTGGGACTAGCGGCTACAATGAGCAGTTCTTC.

This chain uses TRBV19 with TRBJ1-2; D uncertain. V was shortened by 4 bases and J by 3 bases, with 9 bases between the two germline ends. From germline, CDR1 is LNHDA and CDR2 SQIVND (reference sequence). The length of the CDR3 is 13 residues. The CDR3 coding sequence is TGTGCCAGTAGTACCCCCGGAGACTATGGCTACACCTTC. Amino acids: CASSTPGDYGYTF.

This sequence joins TRBV25-1 and TRBJ2-1; 10 bases line up with TRBD2. V lost 4 bases and J lost 5; bases outside the gene matches: 14. Germline CDR1 reads MGHDK; CDR2 reads SYGVNS. CDR3 length equals 18 residues. The chain's CDR3 is CASSGVADLAGVNNEQFF. CDR3 DNA sequence: TGTGCCAGCAGTGGAGTAGCCGACCTAGCGGGAGTGAACAATGAGCAGTTCTTC.

The chain combines TRBV4-1 with TRBJ2-7; 14 positions agree with TRBD2. The CDR3 is 19 amino acids. The V gene end was trimmed by 5 bases and the J gene end by 0 bases; junction bases not matched to a gene: 12. CDR1 and CDR2 from the germline V gene are MGHRA and YSYEKL. The CDR3 here is CASSGDSGTSGGSSYEQYF. The CDR3 nucleotides read TGCGCCAGCAGCGGGGACAGTGGGACTAGCGGGGGAAGCTCCTACGAGCAGTACTTC.

The V call is TRBV2, the J call TRBJ1-6; TRBD1 matches 7 bases. This CDR3 has 15 residues. Germline loops: CDR1 SNHLY, CDR2 FYNNEI. After removal of 3 bases from V and 6 bases from J, the junction contained 5 bases not matched to a gene. The CDR3 sequence is CASSDQGDLNSPLHF. DNA for the CDR3: TGTGCCAGCAGTGATCAGGGGGACCTTAATTCACCCCTCCACTTT.

This chain uses TRBV27 with TRBJ2-7; D uncertain. V was shortened by 6 bases and J by 0 bases, with 15 bases between the two germline ends. Germline CDR1 and CDR2: MNHEY and SMNVEV (reference sequence). The CDR3 contains 15 residues. CDR3 sequence: CASRSTRTYSYEQYF. CDR3 in DNA: TGTGCCAGCAGATCTACTCGGACCTACTCCTACGAGCAGTACTTC.

The chain has TRBV2 and TRBJ2-5, with 9 bases fitting TRBD2. Unmatched junction bases numbered 9, after V lost 8 bases and J lost 2 bases. Germline V gene lookup returns CDR1 SNHLY and CDR2 FYNNEI. This CDR3 contains 15 residues. DNA of the CDR3: TGTGCCAGCGAGGTGGATAGCGGGAGACAAGAGACCCAGTACTTC. Translation gives CASEVDSGRQETQYF.

This clone was picked up one time. The chain has TRBV5-1 and TRBJ2-3; 7 nucleotides align to TRBD2. Per germline, CDR1 SGHRS and CDR2 YFSETQ. CDR3 length: 16 amino acids. J lost 2 bases, V lost 0 bases, and 6 bases had no gene match. The CDR3 protein is CASSLDLADYTDTQYF. The CDR3 region has the DNA TGCGCCAGCAGCTTGGATCTAGCGGATTACACAGATACGCAGTATTTT.

The rearrangement joins TRBV19 to TRBJ2-1; TRBD2 is a possible D gene (6 bases). Germline loops: CDR1 LNHDA, CDR2 SQIVND (reference sequence). Deletions cut 1 base from V and 5 bases from J, with 21 bases between. This CDR3 contains 18 residues. The CDR3 sequence is CASSIVGRGGGLNNEQFF. In DNA form, the CDR3 reads TGTGCCAGTAGTATAGTGGGGCGGGGAGGAGGGTTAAACAATGAGCAGTTCTTC.